The 22 T cell receptor beta chains reported below all come from one sample, sequenced in a study of T-cell reconstitution after alpha-beta-depleted transplantation in children. Unique molecular identifiers were built into the TCRbeta library. TCRdb independently ran MiXCR on the PCR reads; one entry per CDR3 protein. The sample has fewer than 200,000 distinct CDR3 sequences; roughly 6.8% are singletons. The sequencing used PBMCs from the stem cell graft donor, collected from the stem cell graft. The receptors here all came from a human donor who donated a stem cell graft to a child with Wiskott-Aldrich syndrome.

This clonotype was seen at least ten times. This sequence joins TRBV20-1 and TRBJ1-5; D not certain. Germline V gives CDR1 DFQATT, CDR2 SNEGSKA (reference sequence). V shed 0 bases and J shed 13 bases, with 22 bases lying between them. The CDR3 has 15 residues. CDR3 region: CSARDFLRGFGSQHF. Written as DNA, the CDR3 is TGCAGTGCTAGAGATTTTCTCCGGGGTTTCGGTTCTCAGCATTTT.

There are many counts of this clonotype. This chain uses TRBV6-5 with TRBJ2-7, with D unresolved. Trimming left V 6 bases short and J 6 bases short, with 15 bases between. This CDR3 contains 13 residues. Germline V lookup: CDR1 MNHEY, CDR2 SVGAGI. CDR3 loop: CASRTDRLGEQYF. CDR3 nucleotides: TGTGCCAGCAGAACGGACCGGCTAGGCGAGCAGTACTTC.

This clonotype was observed many times. The rearrangement joins TRBV7-7 to TRBJ2-3; the match to TRBD1 covers 8 bases. Germline CDR1 SSHAT, CDR2 FNYEAQ (reference sequence). CDR3 length: 14 residues. V gave up 4 bases and J gave up 7 bases; unmatched junction bases: 7. The CDR3 nucleotides are TGTGCCAGCAGCTCGGGGACAGGCGCGAATACGCAGTATTTT. This sequence encodes CASSSGTGANTQYF.

The chain uses TRBV15 and TRBJ1-5; D unclear. This CDR3 has 17 amino acids. Germline CDR1 LNHNV, CDR2 YYDKDF (reference sequence). V lost 5 bases to trimming and J lost 3 bases, with 20 bases between them. The CDR3 sequence: CATSPLFSEGNNQPQHF. The CDR3 DNA reads as TGTGCCACCAGCCCCCTCTTCTCAGAGGGAAACAATCAGCCCCAGCATTTT.

This clonotype was picked up many times. The chain couples TRBV29-1 to TRBJ2-5, with 8 nucleotides matching TRBD1. J lost 2 bases, V lost 7 bases, and 9 bases had no gene match. The CDR3 has 14 residues. Germline V gene sequence: CDR1 SQVTM, CDR2 ANQGSEA. The CDR3 DNA sequence: TGCAGCGGTCAAAGACAGGGGCTTCAAGAGACCCAGTACTTC. Its protein is CSGQRQGLQETQYF.

This clonotype was counted at least ten times. This rearrangement joins TRBV6-1 to TRBJ2-1; TRBD2 agrees at 10 bases. Losses at the gene ends were 8 bases for V and 10 bases for J; bases not matched to a gene: 14. This CDR3 has 15 residues. CDR1 is MNHNS and CDR2 is SASEGT in the germline V gene. DNA of the CDR3: TGTGCCAGCGAACGCGGGACTAGCGAGATCCGGGAGCAGTTCTTC. It is translated as CASERGTSEIREQFF.

This clonotype was recorded many times. The chain employs TRBV29-1 and TRBJ2-7, with TRBD1 matching over 7 bases. The junction had 5 bases not matched to a gene; V was cut back by 4 bases and J by 2 bases. Per germline, CDR1 SQVTM and CDR2 ANQGSEA. CDR3 length: 13 residues. The CDR3 protein is CSVVLDRAYEQYF. The CDR3 DNA reads as TGCAGCGTTGTTCTAGACAGGGCCTACGAGCAGTACTTC.

This clonotype was counted ten times or more. CDR3 coding DNA: TGTGCCAGTCGGGACAGGGGAAGCACTGAAGCTTTCTTT. Its translation: CASRDRGSTEAFF. The rearrangement joins TRBV19 to TRBJ1-1, with 10 bases matching TRBD1. Germline CDR1 LNHDA, CDR2 SQIVND (reference sequence). The CDR3 spans 13 residues. Germline trimming cut 8 bases from V and 4 bases from J; bases unmatched to any gene: 4.

This clonotype was picked up a small number of times. The J gene is TRBJ2-3, the V gene TRBV11-3; D gene ambiguous. This CDR3 region has 17 residues. The germline CDR1 and CDR2 sequences are SGHNT and YENEEA. V gave up 5 bases and J gave up 4 bases, with 22 bases separating them. In nucleotides, the CDR3 is TGTGCCAGCAGCCCCGCGGCGGCAGGTCCGGGCCCAGATACGCAGTATTTT. Residues: CASSPAAAGPGPDTQYF.

This sequence joins TRBV28 and TRBJ2-1, with 12 bases aligning to TRBD2. The ends lost 3 bases at V and 8 bases at J; junction bases unmatched: 14. The CDR3 has 18 residues. Germline V gene sequence: CDR1 MDHEN, CDR2 SYDVKM. The CDR3 nucleotides are TGTGCCAGCAGTTTCCCATTACGCGGGGCTAGCGGGGGGGATGAGCAGTTCTTC. As protein: CASSFPLRGASGGDEQFF.

A note on this clonotype: Given a much more abundant clone one base away, this may be a read error. The gene calls are TRBV5-5 and TRBJ2-4; 10 bases are shared with TRBD2. Germline V gene data show CDR1 as SGHKS and CDR2 as YYEKEE (reference sequence). The V gene end was trimmed by 1 base and the J gene end by 5 bases; junction bases not matched to a gene: 9. The CDR3 sequence is 17 residues long. CDR3 DNA: TGTGCCAGCAGCTTGCAACTAGCGGGACCGTTCCAAAACATTCAGTACTTC. Amino acid sequence: CASSLQLAGPFQNIQYF.

The sample holds a few counts of this clonotype. This sequence joins TRBV12-3 or TRBV12-4 and TRBJ2-7; TRBD1 aligns across 7 bases. The CDR3 extends over 16 amino acids. Trimming cost V 2 bases and J 4 bases; bases outside gene matches: 11. The CDR3 region has the DNA TGTGCCAGCAGTTTAAACAGGGGCAGTATAGTATACGAGCAGTACTTC. Translated: CASSLNRGSIVYEQYF.

This clonotype came up many times. V usage is TRBV12-3 or TRBV12-4 and J usage is TRBJ2-2; D possibly corresponds to TRBD1 (6 bases). Deletions cut 6 bases from V and 5 bases from J, with 16 bases between. This CDR3 region has 15 residues. For the CDR3, the DNA is TGTGCCAGCAGACGACAGGTGGGGCGAACCGGGGAGCTGTTTTTT. It encodes CASRRQVGRTGELFF.

This clonotype was picked up many times. The gene calls are TRBV18 and TRBJ2-7; D may match TRBD1 or TRBD2 (6 bases each). V shed 3 bases and J shed 5 bases, with 11 bases lying between them. CDR3 size: 13 residues. Per the germline V gene, CDR1 is KGHSH and CDR2 is LQKENI. The CDR3: CASSPRRGDEQYF. Written as DNA, the CDR3 is TGTGCCAGCTCACCGCGGAGGGGGGACGAGCAGTACTTC.

This clonotype has at least ten counts. The V call is TRBV5-5, the J call TRBJ2-1, with unresolved D. Germline CDR1 reads SGHKS; CDR2 reads YYEKEE (reference sequence). Trimming took 1 base from V and 6 from J, leaving 8 bases between them. CDR3 length equals 13 residues. The chain's CDR3 is CASSLSDLNEQFF. CDR3 coding DNA: TGTGCCAGCAGCTTGTCGGACCTCAATGAGCAGTTCTTC.

The chain recombines TRBV3-1 with TRBJ2-7; no definite D call. V lost 6 bases, J lost 0 bases, and 9 bases lay in between. CDR3 size: 13 residues. CDR1 is LGHDT, CDR2 YNNKEL, per germline (reference sequence). CDR3 amino acids: CASRSRSSYEQYF. In nucleotides, the CDR3 is TGTGCCAGCAGGAGTAGGAGCTCCTACGAGCAGTACTTC.

This clonotype was found many times. The gene calls are TRBV7-2 and TRBJ1-1, with unresolved D. The length of the CDR3 is 13 residues. Germline CDR1 reads SGHTA; CDR2 reads FQGNSA. V lost 3 bases to trimming and J lost 2 bases, with 7 bases between them. The CDR3 bases are TGTGCCAGCAGCTTTTCGGATAACACTGAAGCTTTCTTT. Translating gives CASSFSDNTEAFF.

This clonotype was detected only a few times. The rearrangement links TRBV12-3 or TRBV12-4 to TRBJ1-1, with TRBD1 identical over 8 bases. The CDR3 is 14 amino acids. V shed 4 bases, J shed 6 bases, and the junction held 7 bases outside the gene matches. The CDR3 is CASSWTGSGAEAFF. CDR3 DNA sequence: TGTGCCAGCAGTTGGACAGGGAGCGGGGCTGAAGCTTTCTTT.

This clonotype was picked up many times. The rearrangement uses TRBV18 and TRBJ1-1; 7 bases match TRBD1. V lost 6 bases and J lost 6; bases outside the gene matches: 10. The CDR3 totals 14 residues. The germline CDR1 and CDR2 sequences are KGHSH and LQKENI. CDR3 bases: TGTGCCAGCTCGCCGAACCGACAGGGCTCTGAAGCTTTCTTT. It encodes CASSPNRQGSEAFF.

This clonotype was observed many times. The chain recombines TRBV28 with TRBJ2-7; weak D call: TRBD2 (5 bases). Germline V CDR1 and CDR2: MDHEN, SYDVKM. With 2 bases removed from V and 5 bases from J, the gap between germline ends came to 10 bases. This CDR3 is built from 13 residues. CDR3 protein: CASSLVPRDEQYF. The CDR3 coding sequence is TGTGCCAGCAGTTTAGTCCCGAGGGACGAGCAGTACTTC.

This clonotype showed up many times. V usage is TRBV12-3 or TRBV12-4 and J usage is TRBJ2-7; 8 nucleotides agree with TRBD2. Trimming removed 3 bases from V and 3 bases from J; junction bases left unmatched: 4. The CDR3 is 14 amino acids. The CDR3 region is CASSFGGGIYEQYF. The CDR3 bases are TGTGCCAGCAGTTTCGGGGGGGGTATCTACGAGCAGTACTTC.

Here the CDR3 DNA reads TGTGCCAGCAGCGGGATACTAGCGGATACGCAGTATTTT. Protein product: CASSGILADTQYF. This chain uses TRBV3-1 with TRBJ2-3, with TRBD2 identical over 7 bases. Germline lookup yields CDR1 LGHDT and CDR2 YNNKEL (reference sequence). After removal of 5 bases from V and 6 bases from J, the junction contained 5 bases not matched to a gene. The CDR3 has 13 amino acids.